These 20 T cell receptor beta chains share one sample of origin, sequenced in a study of cytomegalovirus exposure and HLA in healthy donors. Here immunoSEQ multiplex PCR was the method, and the copy in TCRdb shows in-frame clones only, minus some. In the table there are approximately 110,000 clones, around 94% of which are singletons. Specimen: PBMCs. These TCRs come from a woman aged 18-29 years in good health and CMV-seronegative.

The rearrangement links TRBV25-1 to TRBJ2-1; D is undetermined. V shed 5 bases and J shed 8 bases, with 16 bases lying between them. This CDR3 is built from 14 residues. Per germline, CDR1 MGHDK and CDR2 SYGVNS. CDR3 loop: CASSSPPLEDEQFF. CDR3 sequence (DNA): TGTGCCAGCAGTTCGCCACCGCTCGAGGATGAGCAGTTCTTC.

The chain recombines TRBV4-1 with TRBJ2-7; no clear D gene. Germline lookup yields CDR1 MGHRA and CDR2 YSYEKL. There are 15 residues in the CDR3. V lost 3 bases and J 3 bases, leaving 15 bases between the germline ends. The CDR3 DNA is TGCGCCAGCAGCCAGTCGGCAGGTAATAACTACGAGCAGTACTTC. Residues: CASSQSAGNNYEQYF.

In its sample, this clone was seen once. CDR3 DNA: TGTGCCAGCAGCCGACAGGGAGATGAAAAACTGTTTTTT. Amino acids: CASSRQGDEKLFF. The chain joins TRBV6-5 to TRBJ1-4; TRBD1 aligns across 7 bases. The CDR3 loop spans 13 amino acids. V lost 6 bases and J lost 6; bases outside the gene matches: 4. CDR1 is MNHEY and CDR2 is SVGAGI in the germline V gene.

This rearrangement joins TRBV27 to TRBJ2-5, with TRBD2 as a possible D gene (5 bases). Per germline, CDR1 MNHEY and CDR2 SMNVEV (reference sequence). The CDR3 contains 10 residues. The V end was cut by 9 bases, the J end by 7 bases, with 9 bases between. CDR3 residues: CASGLRTQYF. In DNA form, the CDR3 reads TGTGCCAGTGGACTTAGGACCCAGTACTTC.

This clone was counted a single time. The chain employs TRBV9 and TRBJ2-2, with D possibly TRBD2 on 7 matching bases. CDR1 is SGDLS, CDR2 YYNGEE, per germline. Trimming took off 1 base at V and 1 base at J, with 11 bases between the two ends. This CDR3 is built from 16 residues. The chain's CDR3 is CASSVLGGLNTGELFF. The CDR3 DNA follows: TGTGCCAGCAGCGTATTGGGGGGGCTGAACACCGGGGAGCTGTTTTTT.

This chain uses TRBV11-2 with TRBJ2-7; TRBD1 matches 12 bases. The CDR3 sequence is 15 residues long. V trimming: 5 bases; J trimming: 9 bases; junction bases outside the gene matches: 11. CDR1 SGHAT and CDR2 FQNNGV come from the germline V gene. This CDR3 is CASSRFRDRGRGQYF. CDR3 coding DNA: TGTGCCAGCAGCCGTTTCCGGGACAGGGGGCGGGGGCAGTACTTC.

The chain links TRBV19 to TRBJ2-3; TRBD2 matches at 11 bases. Germline CDR1 reads LNHDA; CDR2 reads SQIVND (reference sequence). This CDR3 region has 16 residues. V dropped 3 bases and J dropped 8; count of bases not matched to a gene: 10. The CDR3 loop is CASSITSGSFVGTQYF. The CDR3 bases are TGTGCCAGTAGTATCACTAGCGGGAGTTTCGTCGGTACGCAGTATTTT.

This clone was detected only once. The chain joins TRBV7-9 to TRBJ2-7, with D unresolved. V dropped 5 bases and J dropped 4 bases, with 9 bases sitting between them. This CDR3 has 12 residues. Germline CDR1 SEHNR, CDR2 FQNEAQ (reference sequence). Here the CDR3 reads CASSVGPYEQYF. CDR3 DNA: TGTGCCAGCAGCGTTGGGCCTTACGAGCAGTACTTC. Drawing the rest from reference TRBV7-9 and TRBJ2-7, the complete variable domain is DTGVSQNPRHKITKRGQNVTFRCDPISEHNRLYWYRQTLGQGPEFLTYFQNEAQLEKSRLLSDRFSAERPKGSFSTLEIQRTEQGDSAMYLCASSVGPYEQYFGPGTRLTVT.

The chain carries TRBV7-2 and TRBJ2-1; 7 nucleotides align to TRBD1. Trimming at V came to 6 bases and at J to 4 bases, leaving 6 bases not matched to a gene. CDR3 length: 14 residues. Germline lookup yields CDR1 SGHTA and CDR2 FQGNSA. The chain's CDR3 is CASSPGTEYNEQFF. The CDR3 DNA reads as TGTGCCAGCAGTCCCGGGACAGAATACAATGAGCAGTTCTTC.

This sequence joins TRBV5-1 and TRBJ2-1; TRBD1 matches 8 bases. The CDR3 loop spans 15 amino acids. J gave up 2 bases and V 4 bases, and 5 bases lay outside the gene matches. Germline V CDR1 and CDR2: SGHRS, YFSETQ. In DNA form, the CDR3 reads TGCGCCAGCAGCGGAACAGGGGGTCCCTACAATGAGCAGTTCTTC. It is translated as CASSGTGGPYNEQFF.

The chain has TRBV6-1 and TRBJ2-2; 8 bases match TRBD2. The germline gives CDR1 MNHNS, CDR2 SASEGT. The CDR3 sequence is 15 residues long. The V segment lost 5 bases and the J segment 6 bases; nucleotides outside the gene matches: 8. Here the CDR3 reads CASSTREGWAGELFF. CDR3 DNA sequence: TGTGCCAGCAGTACCCGGGAGGGATGGGCCGGGGAGCTGTTTTTT.

This chain links TRBV19 with TRBJ1-3; no clear D. Germline CDR1 LNHDA, CDR2 SQIVND (reference sequence). V was clipped by 3 bases and J by 4 bases, with 7 bases between them. CDR3 length equals 13 residues. The CDR3 sequence: CASSIGWGNTIYF. The CDR3 nucleotides are TGTGCCAGTAGTATCGGGTGGGGAAACACCATATATTTT.

The DNA of the CDR3 is TGTGCCAGCAGGCCGGGGGTCGGAGAGACCCAGTACTTC. Protein: CASRPGVGETQYF. V and J are TRBV25-1 and TRBJ2-5; perhaps TRBD2 as D (6 bases). The CDR3 has 13 residues. V was pared by 6 bases and J by 4 bases, with 12 bases between. From germline, CDR1 is MGHDK and CDR2 SYGVNS.

The chain is built from TRBV14 and TRBJ2-2, with TRBD1 as a possible D gene (6 bases). Trimming pared 2 bases from V and 5 bases from J, leaving 9 bases between. This CDR3 has 14 residues. Germline V gene data show CDR1 as SGHDN and CDR2 as FVKESK. This chain's CDR3 is CASSQNQGTGELFF. CDR3 in DNA: TGTGCCAGCAGCCAAAATCAGGGGACCGGGGAGCTGTTTTTT.

V and J are TRBV12-5 and TRBJ1-5; 7 bases fit TRBD1. CDR1 and CDR2 (germline): LGHNT, FRNRAP. CDR3 length: 13 amino acids. With 1 base clipped from V and 7 bases from J, the junction kept 1 base outside the gene matches. The DNA of the CDR3 is TGTGCTAGTGGTTTGGACAGGGGACAGCCCCAGCATTTT. This gives the protein CASGLDRGQPQHF.

This sequence joins TRBV28 and TRBJ1-4; D might be TRBD1 (5 bases). Germline V lookup: CDR1 MDHEN, CDR2 SYDVKM. V was trimmed by 7 bases and J by 8 bases, leaving 14 bases between them. The CDR3 is 13 amino acids. The CDR3 DNA reads TGTGCCAGCACGGCCAGGGTCGCCGAAAAACTGTTTTTT. Its protein product is CASTARVAEKLFF.

The chain carries TRBV19 and TRBJ2-3; TRBD2 matches 7 bases. The CDR3 extends over 16 amino acids. After removal of 3 bases from V and 0 bases from J, the junction contained 6 bases not matched to a gene. Germline V gene sequence: CDR1 LNHDA, CDR2 SQIVND (reference sequence). This CDR3 reads CASSIRAGISTDTQYF. The CDR3 DNA sequence: TGTGCCAGTAGTATCCGAGCGGGAATCAGCACAGATACGCAGTATTTT.

The rearrangement uses TRBV29-1 and TRBJ1-2; weak D call: TRBD1 (5 bases). Germline-derived CDR1 and CDR2 are SQVTM and ANQGSEA. The CDR3 is 17 residues long. CDR3 amino acids: CRLNIRVLRGHRRGYTF. The CDR3 nucleotides read TGCAGGTTGAATATCCGGGTCCTTAGGGGCCACCGCCGGGGCTACACCTTC.

The chain combines TRBV2 with TRBJ2-3, with 8 bases matching TRBD2. The germline CDR1 and CDR2 sequences are SNHLY and FYNNEI. The CDR3 spans 16 residues. V trimming: 7 bases; J trimming: 4 bases; junction bases outside the gene matches: 13. CDR3 DNA sequence: TGTGCCAGCACCGAAATAGCGGGATCGACGGCAGATACGCAGTATTTT. It is translated as CASTEIAGSTADTQYF.

The gene calls are TRBV10-3 and TRBJ2-3, with 7 bases that match TRBD2. Unmatched junction bases numbered 10, after V lost 10 bases and J lost 0 bases. This CDR3 comprises 15 residues. The germline gives CDR1 ENHRY, CDR2 SYGVKD. The CDR3 nucleotides read TGTGCCACCCGACTGCGGCGGGGGAGCACAGATACGCAGTATTTT. Encoded protein: CATRLRRGSTDTQYF.